This T cell receptor (beta chain) derives from a study of human T cells and chemical hapten exposure. The overall study: Predominantly women, the patients had alopecia areata, totalis or universalis. Overall study findings and caveats: No shift was seen in TCRs above 1 in 1000 frequency with DPC sensitization.

This clonotype was recorded a few times. Antigen specificity is unknown. Time point denoted: patch test 2, 6 weeks after DPC sensitization. The treatment: therapeutic diphenylcyclopropenone sensitization with weekly scalp DPC. The V gene end was trimmed by 8 bases and the J gene end by 3 bases; junction bases not matched to a gene: 8. Germline-derived CDR1 and CDR2 are SQVTM and ANQGSEA. The CDR3 spans 14 residues. TCRdb ran MiXCR on the RACE reads and lists one entry per CDR3 protein. The repertoire holds about 140,000 distinct CDR3 sequences, with 12% as singletons. Specimen: whole blood, collected in connection with sensitization to the hapten diphenylcyclopropenone (DPC). The V and J genes are TRBV29-1 and TRBJ2-3; 10 bases line up with TRBD1. The TCR originated in a woman between 50 and 59 years old with alopecia areata. Some clones in this sample may be carry-over from other donors' samples. The CDR3 protein is CSSPGQGGTDTQYF. CDR3 DNA sequence: TGCAGCTCCCCCGGACAGGGGGGAACAGATACGCAGTATTTT.